This note documents a single TCR beta chain sequence. Its cognate antigen is unknown. The data belong to a study of cytomegalovirus exposure and HLA in healthy donors. Study as a whole: When 350 to 500 donors were genotyped, just over 80% of them were found to fall in the Caucasian-associated ancestry cluster. Study-level findings and limits: Highly shared sequence variants in one cluster were likely a sequencing artifact. Reportedly, a later analysis found an Asian-associated ancestry cluster had fewer N-insertions than the approximately 700-donor mean. On later analysis, the bulk of CMV-associated TCR beta chains appeared to be HLA-restricted.

V was clipped by 6 bases and J by 6 bases, with 11 bases between them. CDR1 DFQATT and CDR2 SNEGSKA come from the germline V gene (reference sequence). This CDR3 contains 11 residues. PCR used 60 Vbeta primers and 13 Jbeta primers. Profiling relied on immunoSEQ multiplex PCR, and the TCRdb table lists in-frame clones only, not all of them. Among more than 140,000 clones, roughly 73% were seen once, and the ten largest hold 3% to 3.5%. This TCR was sampled from a man aged 35 to 55 in good health and CMV-seronegative. The V and J genes are TRBV20-1 and TRBJ1-2; tentative D call: TRBD1 (5 bases). Material for sequencing was PBMCs. The CDR3 DNA sequence: TGCAGTGCATGGGGGGAAAATGGCTACACCTTC. This codes for CSAWGENGYTF.